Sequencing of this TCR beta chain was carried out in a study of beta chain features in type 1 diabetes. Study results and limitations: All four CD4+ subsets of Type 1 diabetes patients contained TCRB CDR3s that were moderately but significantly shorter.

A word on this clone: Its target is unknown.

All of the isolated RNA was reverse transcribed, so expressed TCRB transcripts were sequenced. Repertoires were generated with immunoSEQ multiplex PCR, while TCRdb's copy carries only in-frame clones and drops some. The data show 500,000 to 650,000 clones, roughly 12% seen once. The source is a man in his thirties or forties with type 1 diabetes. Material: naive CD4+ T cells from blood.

CDR3 loop: CASSPGQGKQPQHF. The CDR3 bases are TGCGCCAGCAGCCCAGGACAGGGGAAACAGCCCCAGCATTTT. This sequence joins TRBV4-3 and TRBJ1-5, with TRBD1 identical over 9 bases. The CDR3 sequence is 14 residues long. J gave up 7 bases and V 4 bases, and 5 bases lay outside the gene matches. Germline CDR1 LGHNA, CDR2 YSLEER.